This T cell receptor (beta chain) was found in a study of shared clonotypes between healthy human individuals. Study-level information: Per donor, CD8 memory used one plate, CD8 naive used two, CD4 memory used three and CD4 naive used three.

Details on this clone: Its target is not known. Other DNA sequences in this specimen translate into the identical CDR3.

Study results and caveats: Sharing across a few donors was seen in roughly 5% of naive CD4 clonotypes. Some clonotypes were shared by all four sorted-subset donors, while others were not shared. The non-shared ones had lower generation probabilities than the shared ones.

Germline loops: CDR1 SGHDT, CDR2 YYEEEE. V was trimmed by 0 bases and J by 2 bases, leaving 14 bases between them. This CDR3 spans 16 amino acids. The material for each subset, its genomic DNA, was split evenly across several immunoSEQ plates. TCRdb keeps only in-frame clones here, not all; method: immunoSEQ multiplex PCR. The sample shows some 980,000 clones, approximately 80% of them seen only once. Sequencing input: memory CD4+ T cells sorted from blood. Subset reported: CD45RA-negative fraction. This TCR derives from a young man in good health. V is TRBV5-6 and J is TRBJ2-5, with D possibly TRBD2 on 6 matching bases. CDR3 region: CASSLGPLALQETQYF. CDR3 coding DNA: TGTGCCAGCAGCTTGGGTCCCCTAGCGTTACAAGAGACCCAGTACTTC.